This record looks at one T cell receptor beta chain sequence and its context. The antigen remains undetermined. The record originates from a study of beta chain features in type 1 diabetes. General study results and limits: Shorter TCRB CDR3s, moderately but significantly so, marked every one of the four CD4+ subsets in Type 1 diabetes patients. Reduced insertions and increased deletions marked VDJ junctions in type 1 diabetes patients. Any role of HLA type in TCRB rearrangement remained unresolved here.

Via the markers CD45RO/CCR7/CD25/CD127/CD95/CD27, stem cell-like memory, regulatory, central memory and naive CD4+ cells were sorted. cDNA synthesis used the whole RNA isolate, giving expressed TCRB sequences. Sequencing was performed with immunoSEQ multiplex PCR; in TCRdb, only in-frame clones are kept and a portion is missing. Of 430,000 or so clones listed, 11% are singletons. The sample taken for sequencing was naive CD4+ T cells from blood. This clonotype was sampled from a woman in her late teens or twenties in good health.

The CDR3 region is CASSSRSGEDTQYF. The CDR3 region has the DNA TGTGCCAGCAGCTCACGTTCGGGGGAAGATACGCAGTATTTT. The J gene is TRBJ2-3, the V gene TRBV7-3, with a weak D call TRBD2 (6 bases). CDR3 length: 14 residues. Looked up from germline, CDR1 is SGHTA and CDR2 is FQGTGA. Trimming took 4 bases from V and 5 from J, leaving 13 bases between them.